Shown below are 22 T cell receptor beta chains from a single sample sequenced in a study of blood T cells in healthy people across ages. Together with a sample-barcoded 5' primer, a J-beta primer mix was included in a second PCR lasting about 7 to 11 cycles. TCRdb independently ran MiXCR on the 5' RACE reads; one entry per CDR3 protein. Of some 1.4 million distinct CDR3 sequences detected, 42% appear once; the ten largest clones hold around 8%. The specimen was blood. The source of these receptors is a woman under 30 in good health.

The count of this clonotype is one. The V and J genes are TRBV24-1 and TRBJ2-5; 13 nucleotides align to TRBD2. After removal of 6 bases from V and 11 bases from J, the junction contained 8 bases not matched to a gene. This CDR3 spans 14 amino acids. In germline, CDR1 is KGHDR, CDR2 SFDVKD. The CDR3 is CATSSGTSGDEQYF. The CDR3 DNA reads as TGTGCCACCAGTTCCGGGACTAGCGGGGATGAGCAGTACTTC.

The V and J genes are TRBV2 and TRBJ1-4; TRBD1 is a possible D gene (5 bases). The CDR3 loop spans 12 amino acids. Trimming stripped 6 bases from V and 8 bases from J, with 10 bases between. Germline V gene sequence: CDR1 SNHLY, CDR2 FYNNEI. The CDR3 sequence is CASSEGREKLFF. The CDR3 nucleotides read TGTGCCAGCAGCGAGGGACGAGAAAAACTGTTTTTT.

V is TRBV6-2 or TRBV6-3 and J is TRBJ2-1; TRBD1 might be the D (5 bases). Germline-derived CDR1 and CDR2 are MNHEY and SVGEGT. This CDR3 region has 11 residues. Trimming removed 4 bases from V and 10 bases from J, with 8 bases in between. The CDR3 is CASSSWGEQFF. The CDR3 coding sequence is TGTGCCAGCAGTTCTTGGGGCGAGCAGTTCTTC.

The chain is built from TRBV18 and TRBJ1-4; D call uncertain. V lost 6 bases to trimming and J lost 6 bases, with 8 bases between them. The CDR3 is 12 amino acids. Germline values: CDR1 KGHSH, CDR2 LQKENI. The CDR3 region is CASSGWDEKLFF. The CDR3 DNA reads as TGTGCCAGCTCGGGCTGGGATGAAAAACTGTTTTTT.

In nucleotides, the CDR3 is TGTGCCACCCATCAGGGGGACTCACCCCTCCACTTT. Translation: CATHQGDSPLHF. This chain uses TRBV6-6 with TRBJ1-6; 7 positions agree with TRBD1. The germline V gene encodes CDR1 MNHNY and CDR2 SVGAGI (reference sequence). V lost 10 bases and J lost 10; bases outside the gene matches: 7. The CDR3 sequence is 12 residues long.

The chain employs TRBV24-1 and TRBJ2-3; D gene unclear. The CDR3 length is 12 residues. Trimming shortened V by 1 base and J by 10 bases, and 8 bases separated the two germline ends. The germline gives CDR1 KGHDR, CDR2 SFDVKD. CDR3 bases: TGTGCCACCAGTGATTTCGGTGGTGCGCAGTATTTT. Translated, it gives CATSDFGGAQYF.

The gene calls are TRBV15 and TRBJ1-1; D is ambiguous. V gave up 3 bases and J gave up 6 bases, with 17 bases separating them. The germline V gene has CDR1 LNHNV and CDR2 YYDKDF (reference sequence). The CDR3 consists of 15 residues. The CDR3 is CATSSAPGPGAEAFF. CDR3 DNA: TGTGCCACCAGCAGTGCTCCCGGCCCCGGGGCTGAAGCTTTCTTT.

This clonotype was seen repeatedly, ten times or more. V is TRBV29-1 and J is TRBJ2-1; unclear D gene. The CDR3 has 14 residues. The germline gives CDR1 SQVTM, CDR2 ANQGSEA. The V end was cut by 6 bases, the J end by 2 bases, with 14 bases between. CDR3 coding DNA: TGCAGCGTGAAACCGGACCGCACCTACAATGAGCAGTTCTTC. Translation: CSVKPDRTYNEQFF.

The CDR3 DNA sequence: TGCAGTGCTAGATCCGCGGGGGGCCAAGAGACCCAGTACTTC. Its protein is CSARSAGGQETQYF. V usage is TRBV20-1 and J usage is TRBJ2-5; TRBD2 matches 8 bases. The CDR3 is 14 residues long. The trim removed 2 bases at V and 1 base at J, leaving 3 bases unmatched. CDR1 DFQATT and CDR2 SNEGSKA come from the germline V gene (reference sequence).

The chain recombines TRBV12-3 or TRBV12-4 with TRBJ2-5; 12 positions match TRBD2. The trim removed 6 bases at V and 0 bases at J, leaving 8 bases unmatched. This CDR3 spans 17 amino acids. The CDR3, as DNA: TGTGCCAGCAGCTTACTAGCGGGGGGCCGGTACCAAGAGACCCAGTACTTC. Translation gives CASSLLAGGRYQETQYF.

This rearrangement joins TRBV2 to TRBJ2-3, with TRBD1 identical over 8 bases. The CDR3 is 15 residues long. Looked up from germline, CDR1 is SNHLY and CDR2 is FYNNEI. The V and J ends lost 4 bases and 2 bases, in that order; junction bases with no gene match: 5. CDR3 coding DNA: TGTGCCAGCAGTGCCGGACAGGGCTACACAGATACGCAGTATTTT. Protein sequence: CASSAGQGYTDTQYF.

This clonotype was counted between two and nine times. The chain joins TRBV10-2 to TRBJ2-5, with 8 nucleotides matching TRBD1. The J call may be faulty, since TRBJ2-7 better matches the DNA end. The CDR3 is made up of 15 amino acids. Germline values: CDR1 WSHSY, CDR2 SAAADI. CDR3 sequence (DNA): TGCGCCAGCAGTGAGTCTGGGACAGGCAACTACGAGCAGTACTTC. It is translated as CASSESGTGNYEQYF.

This clonotype has more than one count but fewer than ten. This chain links TRBV12-5 with TRBJ2-6; unclear D gene. This CDR3 is built from 13 residues. Germline V lookup: CDR1 LGHNT, CDR2 FRNRAP. Trimming took 7 bases from V and 4 from J, leaving 8 bases between them. The CDR3 loop reads CASAPPGANVLTF. As DNA, the CDR3 is TGTGCTAGTGCCCCCCCAGGGGCCAACGTCCTGACTTTC. The variable domain in full, with the rest retrieved from reference TRBV12-5 and TRBJ2-6, is DARVTQTPRHKVTEMGQEVTMRCQPILGHNTVFWYRQTMMQGLELLAYFRNRAPLDDSGMPKDRFSAEMPDATLATLKIQPSEPRDSAVYFCASAPPGANVLTFGAGSRLTVL.

The chain uses TRBV2 and TRBJ1-2; D remains unclear. The V gene's germline CDR1 is SNHLY and CDR2 FYNNEI. V lost 5 bases to trimming and J lost 1 base, with 8 bases between them. The CDR3 has 13 residues. The CDR3 sequence is CASSLQDNYGYTF. The CDR3 DNA is TGTGCCAGCAGTCTCCAGGATAACTATGGCTACACCTTC.

This rearrangement joins TRBV6-1 to TRBJ1-2; D might be TRBD1 (5 bases). The CDR3 contains 17 residues. With 5 bases removed from V and 6 bases from J, the gap between germline ends came to 25 bases. Germline lookup yields CDR1 MNHNS and CDR2 SASEGT. CDR3 loop: CASSTLDSLGTDDGYTF. The CDR3 nucleotides are TGTGCCAGCAGTACCCTTGATTCCCTCGGGACGGACGATGGCTACACCTTC.

The V gene is TRBV5-5, the J gene TRBJ2-7, with TRBD2 identical over 10 bases. This CDR3 is 14 amino acids long. The V and J ends lost 2 bases and 10 bases, in that order; junction bases with no gene match: 9. Germline-derived CDR1 and CDR2 are SGHKS and YYEKEE (reference sequence). This CDR3 is CASSFSVAGGVQYF. Here the CDR3 DNA reads TGTGCCAGCAGCTTTTCGGTAGCGGGAGGAGTTCAGTACTTC.

There are a few counts of this clonotype. This chain joins TRBV7-2 and TRBJ2-7; D might be TRBD2 (6 bases). Germline lookup yields CDR1 SGHTA and CDR2 FQGNSA. V was shortened by 1 base and J by 5 bases, with 15 bases between the two germline ends. CDR3 length: 15 residues. CDR3 bases: TGTGCCAGCAGCTTAGGGAGGGCGGGCAAAAACGAGCAGTACTTC. This encodes CASSLGRAGKNEQYF. The whole variable domain, filled in from reference TRBV7-2 and TRBJ2-7, reads GAGVSQSPSNKVTEKGKDVELRCDPISGHTALYWYRQSLGQGLEFLIYFQGNSAPDKSGLPSDRFSAERTGGSVSTLTIQRTQQEDSAVYLCASSLGRAGKNEQYFGPGTRLTVT.

The chain joins TRBV3-1 to TRBJ2-1, with 10 positions matching TRBD2. This CDR3 contains 18 residues. Germline loops: CDR1 LGHDT, CDR2 YNNKEL (reference sequence). V was clipped by 2 bases and J by 6 bases; unmatched bases: 13. The CDR3 spells CASSQWALSSGSGNEQFF. In nucleotides, the CDR3 is TGTGCCAGCAGCCAATGGGCCCTATCTAGCGGGAGCGGCAATGAGCAGTTCTTC.

This clonotype turned up a few times. This chain connects TRBV12-3 or TRBV12-4 to TRBJ2-3; tentative D call: TRBD2 (5 bases). The CDR3 loop spans 14 amino acids. V dropped 5 bases and J dropped 6 bases, with 15 bases sitting between them. The CDR3 region has the DNA TGTGCCAGCAGTCTAGGACTGGGTAAGGATACGCAGTATTTT. Translated, it gives CASSLGLGKDTQYF.

The chain uses TRBV28 and TRBJ1-4, with TRBD1 matching 7 bases. The CDR3 loop spans 16 amino acids. Per the germline V gene, CDR1 is MDHEN and CDR2 is SYDVKM. Trimming at V came to 6 bases and at J to 0 bases, leaving 7 bases not matched to a gene. CDR3 in DNA: TGTGCCAGCAGAGAAGGGACAGCCGCAACTAATGAAAAACTGTTTTTT. It yields the protein CASREGTAATNEKLFF. Based on the CDR3 plus reference TRBV28 and TRBJ1-4, the full variable domain is DVKVTQSSRYLVKRTGEKVFLECVQDMDHENMFWYRQDPGLGLRLIYFSYDVKMKEKGDIPEGYSVSREKKERFSLILESASTNQTSMYLCASREGTAATNEKLFFGSGTQLSVL.

The chain joins TRBV11-2 to TRBJ2-7; no definite D call. Germline-derived CDR1 and CDR2 are SGHAT and FQNNGV. The CDR3 contains 11 residues. The ends were cut back, 3 bases at V and 6 bases at J, with 6 bases in the middle. The CDR3 DNA follows: TGTGCCAGCAGCTTTGTTGCCGAGCAGTACTTC. Residues: CASSFVAEQYF.

This clonotype was counted a few times. The V gene is TRBV5-1, the J gene TRBJ2-1; 8 bases are shared with TRBD2. Per germline, CDR1 SGHRS and CDR2 YFSETQ. This CDR3 has 15 residues. The V gene end was trimmed by 0 bases and the J gene end by 6 bases; junction bases not matched to a gene: 5. The CDR3 here is CASSLAAGVFNEQFF. In DNA, the CDR3 is TGCGCCAGCAGCTTGGCAGCGGGAGTTTTCAATGAGCAGTTCTTC.